A single count supports the clone carrying this T cell receptor (beta chain). This entry belongs to a study of blood T cell repertoires in COVID-19. Trimming pared 0 bases from V and 0 bases from J, leaving 12 bases between. Germline V gives CDR1 SGHAT, CDR2 FQNNGV. The CDR3 covers 17 residues. Some clones are missing from TCRdb's copy, which holds only in-frame ones; the method was immunoSEQ multiplex PCR. Of around 52,000 clones detected, roughly 87% appear once; the ten largest clones hold under 35%. The receptor was derived from a woman of 80 years or more with acute or convalescent COVID-19. The V gene is TRBV11-2, the J gene TRBJ1-5; possibly TRBD1 for D (6 bases). The sequenced sample was peripheral blood. DNA for the CDR3: TGTGCCAGCAGCTTAGAGGGGGACACTTATAGCAATCAGCCCCAGCATTTT. This translates into CASSLEGDTYSNQPQHF.